Following are 15 T cell receptor beta chains from one sample sequenced in a study of blood T cells in healthy people across ages (dated by TCRdb to 2014 to 2015). The library was prepared using 5' RACE. TCRdb lists the instrument as Illumina HiSeq 2500. The second PCR ran for about 6 to 12 cycles and used a J-beta primer mix along with a sample-barcoded 5' primer. The raw public data were reprocessed by TCRdb itself: fastp quality trimming at Q25, MiXCR clonotype calling, in-frame beta chains only. Each CDR3 protein gets just one entry, which takes the most common genes and DNA from the rows behind it. This sample gives roughly 1.5 million distinct CDR3 sequences in total; under 55% of them show up just once. The top ten clones comprise about 4.1% of the sample. The source material was blood. These receptors were obtained from a woman under 30 in good health.

This clonotype was recorded at least ten times. This chain connects TRBV6-5 to TRBJ1-2; D gene unclear. CDR1 MNHEY and CDR2 SVGAGI come from the germline V gene. Trimming took off 4 bases at V and 4 bases at J, with 10 bases between the two ends. CDR3 size: 13 residues. CDR3 bases: TGTGCCAGCAGTTTACACCAGAGCTATGGCTACACCTTC. It translates to CASSLHQSYGYTF.

This clonotype was seen only once. The chain carries TRBV2 and TRBJ2-2; TRBD1 might be the D (5 bases). Germline-derived CDR1 and CDR2 are SNHLY and FYNNEI. The length of the CDR3 is 16 residues. V shed 5 bases and J shed 5 bases, with 18 bases lying between them. The CDR3 DNA reads as TGTGCCAGCAGTCTCCAGCCCAGGGCAACTACCGGGGAGCTGTTTTTT. Protein: CASSLQPRATTGELFF.

This chain joins TRBV19 and TRBJ2-7, with 9 bases lining up with TRBD2. V lost 4 bases, J lost 2 bases, and 6 bases stayed unmatched. The germline CDR1 and CDR2 sequences are LNHDA and SQIVND (reference sequence). The CDR3 length is 15 residues. CDR3 nucleotide sequence: TGTGCCAGTAGTAAGCGACTAGCGGAGACCTACGAGCAGTACTTC. Amino acid sequence: CASSKRLAETYEQYF.

The chain couples TRBV20-1 to TRBJ2-4, with TRBD2 matching 11 bases. CDR1 and CDR2 (germline): DFQATT, SNEGSKA (reference sequence). The CDR3 covers 14 residues. The V and J ends lost 3 bases and 13 bases, in that order; junction bases with no gene match: 11. In DNA form, the CDR3 reads TGCAGTGCTAGTAGCGGGAGGGCCCCCAATGAGCAGTACTTC. Protein sequence: CSASSGRAPNEQYF.

The rearrangement links TRBV20-1 to TRBJ1-2; D is unclear. The V end was cut by 1 base, the J end by 4 bases, with 16 bases between. CDR3 size: 15 residues. CDR1 DFQATT and CDR2 SNEGSKA come from the germline V gene (reference sequence). The CDR3 nucleotides are TGCAGTGCTAGAGTGTTGAGGGCCGGAGGCTATGGCTACACCTTC. It is translated as CSARVLRAGGYGYTF.

The table lists this clonotype with many counts. V usage is TRBV7-2 and J usage is TRBJ2-1; 7 nucleotides match TRBD2. The V and J ends lost 5 bases and 4 bases, in that order; junction bases with no gene match: 2. This CDR3 comprises 13 residues. Germline V gives CDR1 SGHTA, CDR2 FQGNSA. CDR3 amino acids: CASSRTSYNEQFF. In DNA form, the CDR3 reads TGTGCCAGCAGCCGGACTAGTTACAATGAGCAGTTCTTC.

This clonotype has a count of ten or more. An end of the junction differs from the germline gene, which may be a read error. The CDR3: CASSPDSYEQYF. The CDR3 DNA is TGTGCCAGCAGCCCCGACAGCTACGAGCAGTACTTC. The chain uses TRBV5-1 and TRBJ2-7; TRBD1 is a possible D gene (5 bases). There are 12 residues in the CDR3. Per germline, CDR1 SGHRS and CDR2 YFSETQ.

This chain links TRBV6-6 with TRBJ1-2; no definite D call. The CDR3 length is 11 residues. The V gene's germline CDR1 is MNHNY and CDR2 SVGAGI (reference sequence). CDR3 sequence reads: CAGGAVGGYTF. The CDR3 region has the DNA TGTGCGGGAGGAGCGGTGGGCGGCTACACCTTC.

This clonotype has a single count. The chain uses TRBV20-1 and TRBJ2-7, with unresolved D. Per the germline V gene, CDR1 is DFQATT and CDR2 is SNEGSKA (reference sequence). The CDR3 has 13 amino acids. The V gene lost 2 bases and the J gene lost 0 bases, with 8 bases spanning the gap. CDR3 protein: CSARYDCSYEQYF. The CDR3 region has the DNA TGCAGTGCTAGATATGACTGCTCCTACGAGCAGTACTTC.

Only a few counts were recorded for this clonotype. Here the CDR3 DNA reads TGCAGTGCTAGAAACACGTTCGCGACCTACAATGAGCAGTTCTTC. Translated, it gives CSARNTFATYNEQFF. The rearrangement links TRBV20-1 to TRBJ2-1; D not resolved. Germline CDR1 DFQATT, CDR2 SNEGSKA (reference sequence). Trimming removed 2 bases from V and 2 bases from J, with 13 bases in between. CDR3 length: 15 amino acids.

J is TRBJ2-3 and V is TRBV4-1; D unclear. The CDR3 has 15 amino acids. Looked up from germline, CDR1 is MGHRA and CDR2 is YSYEKL. Trimming took off 4 bases at V and 1 base at J, with 12 bases between the two ends. CDR3 nucleotide sequence: TGCGCCAGCAGCCCTCAAGGGTGGGGCACAGATACGCAGTATTTT. It yields the protein CASSPQGWGTDTQYF.

This clonotype was counted between two and nine times. The chain joins TRBV5-4 to TRBJ2-6, with D hard to call. With 5 bases removed from V and 0 bases from J, the gap between germline ends came to 15 bases. Germline V gene data show CDR1 as SGHNT and CDR2 as YYREEE (reference sequence). The CDR3 runs 17 residues. The CDR3 sequence is CASSTDGTSSGANVLTF. DNA for the CDR3: TGTGCCAGCAGTACAGACGGAACAAGCTCTGGGGCCAACGTCCTGACTTTC. Filled out from reference TRBV5-4 and TRBJ2-6, the complete variable domain reads ETGVTQSPTHLIKTRGQQVTLRCSSQSGHNTVSWYQQALGQGPQFIFQYYREEENGRGNFPPRFSGLQFPNYSSELNVNALELDDSALYLCASSTDGTSSGANVLTFGAGSRLTVL.

This rearrangement joins TRBV7-2 to TRBJ2-4, with D possibly matching TRBD1 (6 bases). Germline loops: CDR1 SGHTA, CDR2 FQGNSA. The CDR3 totals 14 residues. The V gene lost 6 bases and the J gene lost 11 bases, with 20 bases spanning the gap. CDR3 sequence reads: CASSPLLGAWVQYF. CDR3 in DNA: TGTGCCAGCAGTCCACTATTGGGGGCCTGGGTTCAGTACTTC.

A note on this clonotype: At one boundary the junction diverges from the germline segment, which might be a read error. J is TRBJ1-2 and V is TRBV6-5, with D unresolved. Germline CDR1 and CDR2: MNHEY and SVGAGI. CDR3 size: 15 residues. The CDR3 here is CACSYSAAPSYGYTF. For the CDR3, the DNA is TGTGCCTGCAGTTACTCGGCAGCCCCCAGCTATGGCTACACCTTC.

A note on this clonotype: The junction differs from germline at one of its ends, possibly a read error. The rearrangement joins TRBV20-1 to TRBJ1-2; no clear D gene. The CDR3 is 16 residues long. The V gene's germline CDR1 is DFQATT and CDR2 SNEGSKA (reference sequence). The CDR3 spells CGARGDVLGTNYGYTF. In DNA, the CDR3 is TGCGGTGCTAGAGGAGACGTTTTGGGGACTAACTATGGCTACACCTTC.